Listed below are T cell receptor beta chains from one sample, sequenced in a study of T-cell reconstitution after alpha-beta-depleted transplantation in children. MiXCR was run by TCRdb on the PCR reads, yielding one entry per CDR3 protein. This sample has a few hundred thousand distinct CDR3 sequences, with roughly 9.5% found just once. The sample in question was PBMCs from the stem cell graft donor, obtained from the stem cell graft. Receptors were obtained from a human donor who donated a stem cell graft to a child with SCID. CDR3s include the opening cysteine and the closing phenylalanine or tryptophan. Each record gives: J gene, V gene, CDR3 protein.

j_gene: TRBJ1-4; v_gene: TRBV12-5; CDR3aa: CASGLLGAGEKLFF
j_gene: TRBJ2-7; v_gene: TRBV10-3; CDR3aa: CAISQVRGTSGGRDEQYF
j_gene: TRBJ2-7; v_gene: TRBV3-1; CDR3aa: CASSQAGQGNEQYF
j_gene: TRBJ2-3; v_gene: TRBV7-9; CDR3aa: CASSPSGVITDTQCF
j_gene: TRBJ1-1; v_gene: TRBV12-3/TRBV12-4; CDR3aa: CASSFGNTEAFF
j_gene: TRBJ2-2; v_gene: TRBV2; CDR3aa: CASRKEPGTWELFF
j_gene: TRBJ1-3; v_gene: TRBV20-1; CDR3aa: CSAGQGTGNTIYF
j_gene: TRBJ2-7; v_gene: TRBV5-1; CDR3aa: CASRWDTDRIAYEQYF
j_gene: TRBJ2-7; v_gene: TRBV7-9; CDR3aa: CASSRNTEYEQYF
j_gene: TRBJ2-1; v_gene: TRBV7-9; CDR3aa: CASSFHSMGSYNEQFF
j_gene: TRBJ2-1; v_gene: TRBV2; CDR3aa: CASSDRSSYNEQFF
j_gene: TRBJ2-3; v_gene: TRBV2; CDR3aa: CASSPGAGGTDTQYF
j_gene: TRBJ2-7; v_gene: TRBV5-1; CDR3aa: CASGTGRLYEQYF
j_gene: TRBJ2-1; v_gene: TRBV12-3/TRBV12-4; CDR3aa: CASSLGRDSYNEQFF
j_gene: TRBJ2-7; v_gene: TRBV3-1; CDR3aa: CASSQATYEQYF
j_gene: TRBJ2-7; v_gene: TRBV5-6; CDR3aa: CASSLYRSPYEQYF
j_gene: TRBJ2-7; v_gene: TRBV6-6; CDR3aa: CASSYSPYEQYF
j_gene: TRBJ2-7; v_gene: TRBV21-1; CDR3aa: CAAKKWGTRQAAYEQYF
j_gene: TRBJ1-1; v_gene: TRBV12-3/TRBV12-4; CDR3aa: CASSLLGGSRHTEAFF
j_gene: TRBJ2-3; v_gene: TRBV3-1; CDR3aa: CATSKQGPWTDTQYF
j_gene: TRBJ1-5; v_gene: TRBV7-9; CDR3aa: CASSSTEGDQPQHF
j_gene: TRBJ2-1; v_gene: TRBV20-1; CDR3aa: CSARDPLRGGPEQFF
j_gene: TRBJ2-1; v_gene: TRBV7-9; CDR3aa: CASSDNRANEQFF
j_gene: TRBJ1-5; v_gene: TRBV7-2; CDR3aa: CASSFKSNQPQHF
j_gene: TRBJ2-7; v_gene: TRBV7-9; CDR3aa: CASSITWQGASYEQYF
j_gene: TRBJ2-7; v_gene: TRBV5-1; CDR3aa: CASSYHWAESYEQYF
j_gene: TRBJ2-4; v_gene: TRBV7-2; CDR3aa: CASSATGDLAKNIQYF
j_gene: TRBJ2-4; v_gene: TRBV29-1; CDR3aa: CSVGMRGSGIQYF
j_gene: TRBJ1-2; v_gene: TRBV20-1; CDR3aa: CSAHTGAYGYTF
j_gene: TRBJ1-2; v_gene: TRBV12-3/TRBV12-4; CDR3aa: CARSLGANYGYTF
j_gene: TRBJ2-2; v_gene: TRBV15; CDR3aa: CATSRGLAGYNTGELFF
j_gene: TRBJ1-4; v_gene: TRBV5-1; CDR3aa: CASSSSPQGPNEKLFF
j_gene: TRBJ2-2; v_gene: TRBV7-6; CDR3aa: CASSFSRQGGTGELFF
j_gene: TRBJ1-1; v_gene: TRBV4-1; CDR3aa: CASSQEGKGAIAWNTEAFF
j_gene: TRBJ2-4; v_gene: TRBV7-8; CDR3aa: CASSPELAVKNIQYF
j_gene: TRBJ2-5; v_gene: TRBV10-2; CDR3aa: CASSGGARETQYF
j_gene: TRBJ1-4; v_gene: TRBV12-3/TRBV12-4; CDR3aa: CASSGRVINEKLFF
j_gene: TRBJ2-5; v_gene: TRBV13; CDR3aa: CASSRTSVQETQYF
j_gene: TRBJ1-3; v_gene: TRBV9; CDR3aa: CASSADGGAGNTIYF
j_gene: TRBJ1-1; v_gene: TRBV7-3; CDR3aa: CASSNKTGFTEAFF
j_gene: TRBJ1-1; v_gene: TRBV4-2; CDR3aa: CASSLELWNEAFF
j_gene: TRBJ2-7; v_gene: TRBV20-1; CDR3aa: CSARPRGGRYEQYF